This T cell receptor (beta chain) was sequenced in a study of OX40 agonist ivuxolimab in advanced cancers. On the study more broadly: The patients received ivuxolimab by intravenous route every 2 weeks at 0.01 to 10 mg/kg. Findings of the study overall: There was clonal expansion of CD4+ and CD8+ blood T cells by week 6 at 0.1 to 3.0 mg/kg. CD8+ T cells were the subset that, on average, had more expanded clones than CD4+.

CDR1 SGHNT and CDR2 YYREEE come from the germline V gene (reference sequence). V lost 6 bases to trimming and J lost 2 bases, with 20 bases between them. The CDR3 has 16 residues. As for this clone: The antigen is not known.

TCRdb keeps only in-frame clones here, not all; method: immunoSEQ multiplex PCR. The table lists roughly 80,000 clones, 85% to 95% of them singletons. The chain joins TRBV5-4 to TRBJ2-5, with unresolved D. This specimen consisted of CD4+ or CD8+ T cells sorted from blood, obtained in a trial of the OX40 agonist ivuxolimab. The receptor's source is an adult with an advanced solid tumor such as melanoma, head and neck, liver or kidney cancer. In DNA, the CDR3 is TGTGCCAGCAACTCCAAAGGTCCGGGTGTACAAGAGACCCAGTACTTC. Its protein is CASNSKGPGVQETQYF.